Included here is one TCR beta chain sequence, with context. What it binds is unknown. The data originate from a study of response to subunit inactivated influenza vaccine. Overall study findings and caveats: Researchers suggested that each seasonal influenza vaccination recruits few new T cells.

TCRdb processed the RT-PCR reads anew with MiXCR; each CDR3 protein has one entry. The sample lists about 520,000 distinct CDR3 sequences; approximately 7.3% were seen once. This clonotype was sampled from a man between 45 and 75 years old who received an inactivated influenza vaccine. The specimen was PBMCs from blood, collected less than 25 months after vaccination.

The CDR3 region has the DNA TGTGCTAGTGGTTTGTCAGGAGGCGGGGAGACCCAGTACTTC. Translation: CASGLSGGGETQYF. V is TRBV12-5 and J is TRBJ2-5; maybe TRBD2 (5 bases). Germline CDR1 LGHNT, CDR2 FRNRAP. Trimming cost V 2 bases and J 5 bases, with 12 bases left between them. The CDR3 loop spans 14 amino acids.